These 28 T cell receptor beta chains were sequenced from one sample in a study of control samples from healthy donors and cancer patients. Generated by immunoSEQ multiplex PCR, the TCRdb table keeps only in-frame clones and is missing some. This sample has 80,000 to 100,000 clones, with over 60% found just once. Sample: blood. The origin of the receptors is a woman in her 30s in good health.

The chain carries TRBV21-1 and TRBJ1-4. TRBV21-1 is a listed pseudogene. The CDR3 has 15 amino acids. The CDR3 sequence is CASSPRAQADEKLFF. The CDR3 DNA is TGTGCCAGCAGCCCCCGGGCGCAGGCGGATGAAAAACTGTTTTTT.

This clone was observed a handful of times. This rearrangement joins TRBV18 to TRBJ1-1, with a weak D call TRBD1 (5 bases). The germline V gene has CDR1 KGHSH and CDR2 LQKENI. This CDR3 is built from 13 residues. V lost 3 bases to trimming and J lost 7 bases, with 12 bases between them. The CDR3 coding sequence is TGTGCCAGCTCACCCAGGGTAAGCGATGAAGCTTTCTTT. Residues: CASSPRVSDEAFF. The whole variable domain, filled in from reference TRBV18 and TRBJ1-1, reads NAGVMQNPRHLVRRRGQEARLRCSPMKGHSHVYWYRQLPEEGLKFMVYLQKENIIDESGMPKERFSAEFPKEGPSILRIQQVVRGDSAAYFCASSPRVSDEAFFGQGTRLTVV.

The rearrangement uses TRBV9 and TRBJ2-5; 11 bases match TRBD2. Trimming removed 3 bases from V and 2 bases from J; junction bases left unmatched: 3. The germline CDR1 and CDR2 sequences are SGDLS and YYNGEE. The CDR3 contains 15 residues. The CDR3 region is CASSAGTSGQETQYF. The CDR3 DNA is TGTGCCAGCAGCGCCGGGACTAGCGGACAAGAGACCCAGTACTTC.

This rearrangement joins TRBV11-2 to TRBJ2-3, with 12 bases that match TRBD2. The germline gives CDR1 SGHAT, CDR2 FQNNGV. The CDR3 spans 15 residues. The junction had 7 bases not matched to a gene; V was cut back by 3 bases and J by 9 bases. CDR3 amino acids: CASSLTSGGRVTQYF. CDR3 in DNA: TGTGCCAGCAGCTTGACTAGCGGGGGCCGCGTGACGCAGTATTTT.

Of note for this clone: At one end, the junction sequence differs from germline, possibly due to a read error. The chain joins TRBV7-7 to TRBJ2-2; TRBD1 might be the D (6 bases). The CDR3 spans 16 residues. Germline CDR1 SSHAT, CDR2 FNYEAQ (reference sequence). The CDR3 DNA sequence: TGTGCTAGCAGCTTATACACAGGGCCGAACACCGGGGAGCTGTTTTTT. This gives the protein CASSLYTGPNTGELFF.

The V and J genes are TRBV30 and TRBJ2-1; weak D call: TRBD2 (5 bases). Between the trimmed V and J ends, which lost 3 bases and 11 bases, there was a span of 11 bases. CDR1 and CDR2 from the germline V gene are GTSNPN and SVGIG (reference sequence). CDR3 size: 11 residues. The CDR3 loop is CAWRVTRQQFF. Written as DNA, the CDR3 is TGTGCCTGGAGGGTAACTAGGCAGCAGTTCTTC.

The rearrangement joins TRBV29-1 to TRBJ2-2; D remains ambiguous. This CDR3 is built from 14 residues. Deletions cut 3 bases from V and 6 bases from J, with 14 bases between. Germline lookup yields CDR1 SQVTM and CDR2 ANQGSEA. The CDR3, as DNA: TGCAGCGTTGATTCCTGGGTCAGGCCCGGGGAGCTGTTTTTT. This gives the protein CSVDSWVRPGELFF.

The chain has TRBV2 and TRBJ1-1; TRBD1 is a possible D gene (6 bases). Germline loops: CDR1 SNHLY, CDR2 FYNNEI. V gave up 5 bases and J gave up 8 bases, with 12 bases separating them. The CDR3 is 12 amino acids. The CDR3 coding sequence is TGTGCCAGCAGTCGACAGGTATCGGAAGCTTTCTTT. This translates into CASSRQVSEAFF.

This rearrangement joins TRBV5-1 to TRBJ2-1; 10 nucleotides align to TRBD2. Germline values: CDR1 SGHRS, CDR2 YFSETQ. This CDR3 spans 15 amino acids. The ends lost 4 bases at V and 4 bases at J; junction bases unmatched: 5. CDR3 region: CASSLGTSEYNEQFF. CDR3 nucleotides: TGCGCCAGCAGCCTCGGGACTAGCGAATACAATGAGCAGTTCTTC.

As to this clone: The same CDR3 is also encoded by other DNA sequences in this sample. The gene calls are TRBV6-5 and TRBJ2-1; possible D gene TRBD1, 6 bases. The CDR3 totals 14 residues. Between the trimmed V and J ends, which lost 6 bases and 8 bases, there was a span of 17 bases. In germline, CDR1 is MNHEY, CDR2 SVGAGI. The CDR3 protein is CASRSGTRGHEQFF. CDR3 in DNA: TGTGCCAGCAGATCCGGGACACGCGGGCATGAGCAGTTCTTC.

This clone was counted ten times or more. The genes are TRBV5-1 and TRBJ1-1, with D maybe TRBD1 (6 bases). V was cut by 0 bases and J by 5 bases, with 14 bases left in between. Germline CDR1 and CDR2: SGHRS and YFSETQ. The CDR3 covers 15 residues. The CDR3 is CASSLAGGARTEAFF. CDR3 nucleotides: TGCGCCAGCAGCTTGGCGGGGGGGGCGAGGACTGAAGCTTTCTTT. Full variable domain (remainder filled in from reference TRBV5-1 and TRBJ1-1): KAGVTQTPRYLIKTRGQQVTLSCSPISGHRSVSWYQQTPGQGLQFLFEYFSETQRNKGNFPGRFSGRQFSNSRSEMNVSTLELGDSALYLCASSLAGGARTEAFFGQGTRLTVV.

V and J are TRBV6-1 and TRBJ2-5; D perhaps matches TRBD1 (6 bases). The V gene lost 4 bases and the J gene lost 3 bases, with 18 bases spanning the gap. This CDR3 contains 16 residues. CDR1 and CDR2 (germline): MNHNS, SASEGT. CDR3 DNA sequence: TGTGCCAGCAGTGCCTACAGGGCCCCCCCGGAAGAGACCCAGTACTTC. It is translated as CASSAYRAPPEETQYF.

CDR3 coding DNA: TGTGCCAGCAGTAGCAAAAGAGGGACAGACTCTGGAAACACCATATATTTT. It yields the protein CASSSKRGTDSGNTIYF. The chain links TRBV6-2 or TRBV6-3 to TRBJ1-3; TRBD1 matches at 7 bases. Germline V gene lookup returns CDR1 MNHEY and CDR2 SVGEGT. The V and J ends lost 5 bases and 0 bases, in that order; junction bases with no gene match: 10. This CDR3 region has 17 residues.

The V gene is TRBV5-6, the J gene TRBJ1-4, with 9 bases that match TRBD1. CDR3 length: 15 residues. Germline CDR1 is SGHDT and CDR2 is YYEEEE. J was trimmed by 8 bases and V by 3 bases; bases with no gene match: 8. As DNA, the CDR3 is TGTGCCAGCAGCTCGCTGGAGACAGGGGGAGAAAAACTGTTTTTT. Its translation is CASSSLETGGEKLFF.

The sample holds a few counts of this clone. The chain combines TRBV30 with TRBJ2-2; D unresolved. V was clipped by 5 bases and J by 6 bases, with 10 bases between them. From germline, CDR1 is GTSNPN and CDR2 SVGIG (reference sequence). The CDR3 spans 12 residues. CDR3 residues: CAWGRSAGELFF. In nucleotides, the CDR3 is TGTGCCTGGGGAAGAAGTGCCGGGGAGCTGTTTTTT.

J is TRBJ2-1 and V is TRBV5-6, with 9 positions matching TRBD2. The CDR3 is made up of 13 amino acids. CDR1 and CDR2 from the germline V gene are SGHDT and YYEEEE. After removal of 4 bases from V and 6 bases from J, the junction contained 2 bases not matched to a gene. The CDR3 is CASSRLAANEQFF. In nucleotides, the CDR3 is TGTGCCAGCAGCCGACTAGCGGCCAATGAGCAGTTCTTC.

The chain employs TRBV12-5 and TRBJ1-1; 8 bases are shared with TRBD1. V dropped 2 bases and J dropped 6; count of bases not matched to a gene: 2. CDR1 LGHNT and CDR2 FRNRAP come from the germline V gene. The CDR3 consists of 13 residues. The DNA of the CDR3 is TGTGCTAGTGGTTTGAAGACAGGGGCTGAAGCTTTCTTT. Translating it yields CASGLKTGAEAFF.

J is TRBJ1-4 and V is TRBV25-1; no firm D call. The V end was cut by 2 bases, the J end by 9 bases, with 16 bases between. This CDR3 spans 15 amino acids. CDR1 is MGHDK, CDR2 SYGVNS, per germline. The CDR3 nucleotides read TGTGCCAGCAGTGAACCCGACTCATCGCGGCAAAAACTGTTTTTT. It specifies CASSEPDSSRQKLFF.

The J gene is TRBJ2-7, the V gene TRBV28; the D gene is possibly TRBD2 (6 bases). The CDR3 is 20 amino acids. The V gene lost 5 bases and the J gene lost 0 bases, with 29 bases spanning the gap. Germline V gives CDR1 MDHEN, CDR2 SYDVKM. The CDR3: CASSQAGSGLISSSSYEQYF. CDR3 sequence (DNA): TGTGCCAGCAGTCAGGCAGGCTCGGGACTTATTTCTTCCAGCTCCTACGAGCAGTACTTC.

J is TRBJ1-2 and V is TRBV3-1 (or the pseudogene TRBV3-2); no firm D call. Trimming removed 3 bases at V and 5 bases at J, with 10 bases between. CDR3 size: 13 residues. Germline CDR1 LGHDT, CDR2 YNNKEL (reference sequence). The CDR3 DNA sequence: TGTGCCAGCAGCCAGGGGTCAGGATATGGCTACACCTTC. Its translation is CASSQGSGYGYTF.

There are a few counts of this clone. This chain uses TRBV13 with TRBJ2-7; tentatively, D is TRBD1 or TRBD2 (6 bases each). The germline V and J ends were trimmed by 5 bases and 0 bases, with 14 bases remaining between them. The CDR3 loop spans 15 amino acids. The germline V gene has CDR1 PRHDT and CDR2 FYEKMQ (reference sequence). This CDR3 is CASSKEGGSSYEQYF. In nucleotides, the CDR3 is TGTGCCAGCAGCAAGGAAGGGGGGAGCTCCTACGAGCAGTACTTC.

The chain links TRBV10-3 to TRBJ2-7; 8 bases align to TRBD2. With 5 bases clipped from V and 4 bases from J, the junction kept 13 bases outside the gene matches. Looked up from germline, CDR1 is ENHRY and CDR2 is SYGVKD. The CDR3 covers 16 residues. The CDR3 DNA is TGTGCCATCAGTAACCCACCGGGACTAGGAACATACGAGCAGTACTTC. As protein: CAISNPPGLGTYEQYF.

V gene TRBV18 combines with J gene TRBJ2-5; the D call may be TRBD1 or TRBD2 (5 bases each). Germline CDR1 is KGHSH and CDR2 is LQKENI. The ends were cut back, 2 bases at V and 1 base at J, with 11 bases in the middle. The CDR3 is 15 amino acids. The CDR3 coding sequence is TGTGCCAGCTCACCAATACCTGGGGGCCAAGAGACCCAGTACTTC. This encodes CASSPIPGGQETQYF.

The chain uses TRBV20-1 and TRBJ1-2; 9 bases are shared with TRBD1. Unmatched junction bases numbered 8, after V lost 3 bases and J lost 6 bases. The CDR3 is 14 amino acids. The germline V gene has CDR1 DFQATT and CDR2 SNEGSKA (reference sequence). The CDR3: CSASEIGTGNGYTF. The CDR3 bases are TGCAGTGCTAGTGAAATCGGGACAGGGAATGGCTACACCTTC.

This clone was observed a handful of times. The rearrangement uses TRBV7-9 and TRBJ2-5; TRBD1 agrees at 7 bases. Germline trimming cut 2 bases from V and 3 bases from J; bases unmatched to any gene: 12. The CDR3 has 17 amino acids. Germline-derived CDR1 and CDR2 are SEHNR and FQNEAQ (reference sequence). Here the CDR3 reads CASSLSRIPGQKETQYF. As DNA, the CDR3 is TGTGCCAGCAGCTTAAGCCGCATCCCGGGACAGAAAGAGACCCAGTACTTC.

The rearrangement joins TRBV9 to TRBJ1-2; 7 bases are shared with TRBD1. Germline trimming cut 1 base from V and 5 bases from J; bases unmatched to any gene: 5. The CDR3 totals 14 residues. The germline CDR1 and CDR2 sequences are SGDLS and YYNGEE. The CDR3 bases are TGTGCCAGCAGCGTAACTGACAGGGAGTATGGCTACACCTTC. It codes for CASSVTDREYGYTF.

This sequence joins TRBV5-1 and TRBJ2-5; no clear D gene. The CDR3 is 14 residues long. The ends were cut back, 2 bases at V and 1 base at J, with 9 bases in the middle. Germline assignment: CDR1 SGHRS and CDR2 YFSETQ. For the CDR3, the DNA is TGCGCCAGCAGCTTCCGGGCTAGCCAAGAGACCCAGTACTTC. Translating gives CASSFRASQETQYF.

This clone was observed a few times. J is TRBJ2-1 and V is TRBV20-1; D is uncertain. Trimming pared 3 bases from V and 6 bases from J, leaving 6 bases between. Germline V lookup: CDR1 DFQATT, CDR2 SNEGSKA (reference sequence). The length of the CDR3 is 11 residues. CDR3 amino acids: CSASPRNEQFF. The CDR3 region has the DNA TGCAGTGCTAGTCCGCGCAATGAGCAGTTCTTC.